What follows are 29 T cell receptor beta chains derived from one specimen sequenced in a study of Graves' ophthalmopathy and Graves' hyperthyroidism. The study amplified TCR beta CDR3 regions using RNA transcripts. An opening RT-PCR round employed HTBI primers and preceded a second-round multiplex PCR. TCRdb re-derived calls from the multiplex PCR reads in MiXCR, one entry per CDR3 protein. The sample includes around 600,000 distinct CDR3 sequences, approximately 39% of them seen just once. The sequencing input was peripheral blood. These receptor sequences come from an adult man with Graves' ophthalmopathy.

This clonotype was seen repeatedly, ten times or more. This chain uses TRBV9 with TRBJ1-1; 9 bases match TRBD1. Trimming cost V 4 bases and J 12 bases; bases outside gene matches: 10. This CDR3 comprises 13 residues. The germline gives CDR1 SGDLS, CDR2 YYNGEE. CDR3 loop: CASSNPTGGDPFF. The DNA of the CDR3 is TGTGCCAGCAGCAACCCCACAGGGGGCGATCCTTTCTTT. Drawing the rest from reference TRBV9 and TRBJ1-1, the complete variable domain is DSGVTQTPKHLITATGQRVTLRCSPRSGDLSVYWYQQSLDQGLQFLIQYYNGEERAKGNILERFSAQQFPDLHSELNLSSLELGDSALYFCASSNPTGGDPFFGQGTRLTVV.

This clonotype was detected ten times or more. The rearrangement joins TRBV12-3 or TRBV12-4 to TRBJ2-5, with 7 bases that match TRBD1. Unmatched junction bases numbered 4, after V lost 4 bases and J lost 2 bases. The CDR3 length is 14 residues. CDR3 loop: CASSSPTGQETQYF. The CDR3 DNA follows: TGTGCCAGCAGTTCCCCGACAGGGCAAGAGACCCAGTACTTC.

The CDR3, as DNA: TGTGCCAGCAGTTACACCGCAGGGAAGGGCAATCAGCCCCAGCATTTT. Protein: CASSYTAGKGNQPQHF. The chain carries TRBV6-2 or TRBV6-3 and TRBJ1-5; the D gene is possibly TRBD1 (5 bases). The CDR3 contains 16 residues. Trimming removed 2 bases at V and 2 bases at J, with 13 bases between. Germline lookup yields CDR1 MNHEY and CDR2 SVGEGT.

For this clonotype: Its ends do not fully match the called genes, so a read error is possible. The CDR3 DNA reads as TGTGCCAGTAGTGGTGCGGTGGCGGGATCGAACACCGGGGAGCTGTCTTGG. Translating it yields CASSGAVAGSNTGELSW. The chain links TRBV19 to TRBJ2-2, with D perhaps TRBD2 (6 bases). The CDR3 totals 17 residues. Germline V gene lookup returns CDR1 LNHDA and CDR2 SQIVND (reference sequence).

In its sample, this clonotype was seen a few times. The V and J genes are TRBV6-2 or TRBV6-3 and TRBJ2-7; D is ambiguous. The germline V gene has CDR1 MNHEY and CDR2 SVGEGT. The CDR3 extends over 14 amino acids. V shed 0 bases and J shed 3 bases, with 9 bases lying between them. DNA of the CDR3: TGTGCCAGCAGTTACTCCAGCCCCGACTACGAGCAGTACTTC. Translated, it gives CASSYSSPDYEQYF.

The rearrangement links TRBV7-9 to TRBJ2-5, with TRBD2 as a possible D gene (5 bases). V was clipped by 5 bases and J by 5 bases, with 18 bases between them. The CDR3 is 15 residues long. From germline, CDR1 is SEHNR and CDR2 FQNEAQ (reference sequence). CDR3 in DNA: TGTGCCAGCAGCCAAGATCCGAGGGTCGAGGAGACCCAGTACTTC. Translated, it gives CASSQDPRVEETQYF.

This clonotype occurred a few times. The chain recombines TRBV29-1 with TRBJ2-5; TRBD1 matches 10 bases. Trimming took 5 bases from V and 4 from J; bases not matched to a gene: 4. In germline, CDR1 is SQVTM, CDR2 ANQGSEA. This CDR3 contains 13 residues. DNA for the CDR3: TGCAGCGTTACCGGGACAGGGGCAGAGACCCAGTACTTC. Protein sequence: CSVTGTGAETQYF. Complete variable domain (other parts from reference TRBV29-1 and TRBJ2-5): SAVISQKPSRDICQRGTSLTIQCQVDSQVTMMFWYRQQPGQSLTLIATANQGSEATYESGFVIDKFPISRPNLTFSTLTVSNMSPEDSSIYLCSVTGTGAETQYFGPGTRLLVL.

This clonotype was seen only a few times. Germline is not matched at one junction end, which may reflect a read error. V usage is TRBV10-3 and J usage is TRBJ1-2; D gene ambiguous. The germline gives CDR1 ENHRY, CDR2 SYGVKD. The CDR3 length is 13 residues. The CDR3 loop is CASSESQNYGYTF. CDR3 nucleotides: TGTGCCAGCAGTGAAAGTCAGAACTATGGCTACACCTTC.

The table lists this clonotype with many counts. This chain connects TRBV7-8 to TRBJ1-3; D gene uncertain. The CDR3 has 15 residues. V lost 2 bases to trimming and J lost 2 bases, with 10 bases between them. Germline CDR1 SGHVS, CDR2 FQNEAQ. CDR3: CASSLSQRAGNTIYF. CDR3 DNA sequence: TGTGCCAGCAGCTTAAGCCAAAGAGCTGGAAACACCATATATTTT.

The gene calls are TRBV5-1 and TRBJ1-2; unclear D gene. Trimming left V 1 base short and J 8 bases short, with 15 bases between. CDR3 length: 14 amino acids. Germline V gives CDR1 SGHRS, CDR2 YFSETQ. The DNA for the CDR3 is TGCGCCAGCAGCTTGAGTTTGGAGGGCCAAGGCTACACCTTC. As protein: CASSLSLEGQGYTF.

The chain links TRBV2 to TRBJ1-4; unclear D gene. The length of the CDR3 is 10 residues. V lost 7 bases to trimming and J lost 8 bases, with 5 bases between them. Germline V lookup: CDR1 SNHLY, CDR2 FYNNEI. CDR3 coding DNA: TGTGCCAGCAAGTTGGAAAAACTGTTTTTT. This gives the protein CASKLEKLFF.

The chain carries TRBV7-9 and TRBJ2-2, with D perhaps matching TRBD2 (6 bases). Germline loops: CDR1 SEHNR, CDR2 FQNEAQ (reference sequence). The CDR3 spans 18 residues. Trimming took off 5 bases at V and 6 bases at J, with 25 bases between the two ends. CDR3 in amino acids: CASSPPHSGSGLAGELFF. In DNA form, the CDR3 reads TGTGCCAGCAGCCCTCCTCATTCCGGGAGCGGATTAGCCGGGGAGCTGTTTTTT.

In this sample, this clonotype turned up many times. This chain links TRBV2 with TRBJ1-1; the D gene is possibly TRBD1 (5 bases). The V and J ends lost 6 bases and 0 bases respectively, with 14 bases between them. Germline V gene sequence: CDR1 SNHLY, CDR2 FYNNEI. The length of the CDR3 is 15 residues. The CDR3 is CASRSDGGMNTEAFF. The CDR3 DNA follows: TGTGCCAGCAGGTCCGATGGGGGGATGAACACTGAAGCTTTCTTT.

V usage is TRBV25-1 and J usage is TRBJ1-5; D is perhaps TRBD1 (6 bases). The CDR3 consists of 14 residues. V shed 3 bases and J shed 3 bases, with 9 bases lying between them. CDR1 is MGHDK, CDR2 SYGVNS, per germline. CDR3 nucleotide sequence: TGTGCCAGCAGTGACAGGGGCCCCAATCAGCCCCAGCATTTT. Its protein is CASSDRGPNQPQHF.

This clonotype was observed many times. This chain links TRBV20-1 with TRBJ1-5, with 7 nucleotides matching TRBD1. V was pared by 6 bases and J by 6 bases, with 8 bases of the junction left unmatched. Germline CDR1 and CDR2: DFQATT and SNEGSKA (reference sequence). This CDR3 has 13 residues. The CDR3 nucleotides are TGCAGTGCCAAACTTACAGGGGCTCAGCCCCAGCATTTT. This sequence encodes CSAKLTGAQPQHF.

This clonotype was counted only a few times. This chain uses TRBV6-6 with TRBJ2-5; 11 positions match TRBD2. Per germline, CDR1 MNHNY and CDR2 SVGAGI (reference sequence). The CDR3 has 15 amino acids. The V gene end was trimmed by 5 bases and the J gene end by 0 bases; junction bases not matched to a gene: 2. The CDR3 protein is CASSPSGGNQETQYF. CDR3 in DNA: TGTGCCAGCAGTCCTAGCGGGGGGAACCAAGAGACCCAGTACTTC.

This clonotype was observed at least ten times. The genes are TRBV7-6 and TRBJ1-5, with D possibly being TRBD1 (5 bases). This CDR3 is built from 17 residues. Deletions cut 3 bases from V and 2 bases from J, with 17 bases between. Germline lookup yields CDR1 SGHVS and CDR2 FNYEAQ. CDR3 residues: CASSFTLSGSGNQPQHF. CDR3 sequence (DNA): TGTGCCAGCAGCTTTACTTTGTCAGGGAGTGGCAATCAGCCCCAGCATTTT.

J is TRBJ1-2 and V is TRBV15; TRBD1 might be the D (5 bases). The V gene's germline CDR1 is LNHNV and CDR2 YYDKDF (reference sequence). The CDR3 totals 14 residues. V lost 10 bases to trimming and J lost 6 bases, with 21 bases between them. The CDR3 sequence: CASWDLLNPNGYTF. As DNA, the CDR3 is TGTGCCAGCTGGGACCTCCTAAATCCGAATGGCTACACCTTC.

This clonotype has a handful of counts. The chain employs TRBV9 and TRBJ1-1, with 8 bases matching TRBD1. The CDR3 length is 15 residues. Germline V gene sequence: CDR1 SGDLS, CDR2 YYNGEE. After removal of 5 bases from V and 4 bases from J, the junction contained 10 bases not matched to a gene. The CDR3, as DNA: TGTGCCAGCAGTGTACAACAGGGGGGCGGCACTGAAGCTTTCTTT. Translated, it gives CASSVQQGGGTEAFF.

The chain joins TRBV29-1 to TRBJ2-7, with 8 bases that match TRBD2. Germline-derived CDR1 and CDR2 are SQVTM and ANQGSEA. Losses at the gene ends were 7 bases for V and 0 bases for J; bases not matched to a gene: 11. The CDR3 is 15 amino acids. The CDR3 DNA reads as TGCAGCGGCACCGACGGGACTAGAAACTCCTACGAGCAGTACTTC. Translated: CSGTDGTRNSYEQYF.

This chain joins TRBV24-1 and TRBJ2-2; D ambiguous. Trimming pared 4 bases from V and 11 bases from J, leaving 7 bases between. This CDR3 has 11 residues. Germline CDR1 and CDR2: KGHDR and SFDVKD. The CDR3 is CATSEPVELFF. The CDR3 DNA reads as TGTGCCACCAGTGAGCCAGTCGAGCTGTTTTTT.

The J gene is TRBJ1-1, the V gene TRBV9; D is unclear. CDR1 and CDR2 (germline): SGDLS, YYNGEE. The CDR3 length is 13 residues. Between the trimmed V and J ends, which lost 4 bases and 10 bases, there was a span of 17 bases. The CDR3 region is CASSQEMRARAFF. The CDR3 DNA reads TGTGCCAGCAGCCAAGAGATGAGGGCGCGAGCTTTCTTT.

The CDR3 loop is CAPPGESDYTEAFF. The CDR3 nucleotides are TGTGCCCCCCCCGGGGAGAGCGACTACACTGAAGCTTTCTTT. The V call is TRBV10-3, the J call TRBJ1-1, with D unresolved. Germline V gene lookup returns CDR1 ENHRY and CDR2 SYGVKD. Trimming cost V 11 bases and J 3 bases, with 19 bases left between them. This CDR3 has 14 residues.

The V and J genes are TRBV6-6 and TRBJ1-1; a possible D gene is TRBD1 (5 bases). CDR1 and CDR2 from the germline V gene are MNHNY and SVGAGI (reference sequence). There are 12 residues in the CDR3. V lost 2 bases and J lost 6, with 7 bases in between. This CDR3 is CASSYKGAEAFF. DNA of the CDR3: TGTGCCAGCAGTTACAAAGGGGCTGAAGCTTTCTTT.

This clonotype was recorded a few times. The rearrangement links TRBV5-1 to TRBJ2-7; 7 positions agree with TRBD2. Germline trimming cut 2 bases from V and 3 bases from J; bases unmatched to any gene: 11. CDR3 length equals 16 residues. The germline CDR1 and CDR2 sequences are SGHRS and YFSETQ. CDR3 sequence reads: CASSLQAGRLSYEQYF. The CDR3 DNA is TGCGCCAGCAGCTTACAAGCGGGACGTCTAAGCTACGAGCAGTACTTC. Combining the CDR3 with reference TRBV5-1 and TRBJ2-7 gives the whole variable domain KAGVTQTPRYLIKTRGQQVTLSCSPISGHRSVSWYQQTPGQGLQFLFEYFSETQRNKGNFPGRFSGRQFSNSRSEMNVSTLELGDSALYLCASSLQAGRLSYEQYFGPGTRLTVT.

As to this clonotype: Given a much more abundant clone one base away, this may be a read error. This chain links TRBV20-1 with TRBJ1-4; TRBD1 matches 9 bases. CDR3 length equals 13 residues. Germline lookup yields CDR1 DFQATT and CDR2 SNEGSKA (reference sequence). V lost 5 bases to trimming and J lost 8 bases; unmatched junction nucleotides: 6. The CDR3, as DNA: TGCAGTGCTCGGGACAGGGTTATCGAAAAACTGTTTTTT. Translating gives CSARDRVIEKLFF.

The chain has TRBV7-3 and TRBJ2-7, with D possibly matching TRBD1 (5 bases). The CDR3 is made up of 16 amino acids. Germline V CDR1 and CDR2: SGHTA, FQGTGA. The V end was cut by 1 base, the J end by 2 bases, with 15 bases between. CDR3 region: CASSLIPQTGTYEQYF. The CDR3, as DNA: TGTGCCAGCAGCTTAATCCCCCAAACAGGAACCTACGAGCAGTACTTC. Full variable domain (rest looked up from reference TRBV7-3 and TRBJ2-7): GAGVSQTPSNKVTEKGKYVELRCDPISGHTALYWYRQSLGQGPEFLIYFQGTGAADDSGLPNDRFFAVRPEGSVSTLKIQRTERGDSAVYLCASSLIPQTGTYEQYFGPGTRLTVT.

This clonotype was counted between two and nine times. The rearrangement joins TRBV10-3 to TRBJ2-7; 10 bases are shared with TRBD2. This CDR3 region has 14 residues. CDR1 and CDR2 (germline): ENHRY, SYGVKD. The V and J ends lost 10 bases and 4 bases, in that order; junction bases with no gene match: 10. CDR3 sequence reads: CASDSLAGEYEQYF. CDR3 DNA: TGTGCCAGCGACTCCCTAGCGGGGGAGTACGAGCAGTACTTC.

About this clonotype: A much larger clone lies a single base off, so this may be a read error. V is TRBV20-1 and J is TRBJ1-3; the D is unclear. This CDR3 has 14 residues. V was cut by 2 bases and J by 2 bases, with 10 bases left in between. CDR1 and CDR2 from the germline V gene are DFQATT and SNEGSKA (reference sequence). Here the CDR3 reads CSARSQSPGNTIYF. The CDR3 coding sequence is TGCAGTGCTAGATCCCAGAGCCCTGGAAACACCATATATTTT.